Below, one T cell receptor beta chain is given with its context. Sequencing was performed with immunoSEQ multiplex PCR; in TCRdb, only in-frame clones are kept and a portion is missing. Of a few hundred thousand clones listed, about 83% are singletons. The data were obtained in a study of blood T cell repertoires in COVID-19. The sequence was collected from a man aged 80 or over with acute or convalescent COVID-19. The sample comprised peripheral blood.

CDR3 residues: CASSPGIQGRAALHF. The CDR3 DNA reads TGTGCCAGCTCACCAGGGATACAGGGTCGGGCCGCCCTCCACTTT. The rearrangement links TRBV18 to TRBJ1-6; maybe TRBD1 (6 bases). Trimming took 2 bases from V and 14 from J, leaving 19 bases between them. The CDR3 is made up of 15 amino acids. Germline V gives CDR1 KGHSH, CDR2 LQKENI.